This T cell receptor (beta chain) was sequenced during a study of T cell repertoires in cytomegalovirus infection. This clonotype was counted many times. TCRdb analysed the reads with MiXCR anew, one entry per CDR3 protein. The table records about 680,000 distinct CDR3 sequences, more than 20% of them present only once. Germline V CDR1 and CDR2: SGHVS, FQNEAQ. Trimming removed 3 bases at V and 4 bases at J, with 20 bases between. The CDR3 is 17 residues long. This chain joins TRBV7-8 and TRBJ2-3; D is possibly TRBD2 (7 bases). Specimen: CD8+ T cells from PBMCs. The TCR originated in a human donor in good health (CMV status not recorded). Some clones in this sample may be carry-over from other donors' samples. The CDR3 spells CASSLDLAGGLADTQYF. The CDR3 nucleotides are TGTGCCAGCAGCTTGGATTTGGCCGGGGGGCTGGCAGATACGCAGTATTTT.